The clone carrying this TCR beta chain was counted only a few times. Its antigen is as yet unknown. This sample was included in a study of cytomegalovirus exposure and HLA in healthy donors. Study background: Both the roughly 120 validation repertoires and the roughly 700 first-cohort repertoires used the same platform, as reported by a later analysis. Study-level results: The CMV antigen specificity of three CMV-associated chains was confirmed through in vitro analysis. TCR sequences were mostly rare, though some public TCRs occurred in many donors.

The repertoire was sequenced with immunoSEQ multiplex PCR; TCRdb's copy has only in-frame clones and lacks some. The table includes over 100,000 clones, 85% to 90% detected once. V was clipped by 1 base and J by 6 bases, with 12 bases between them. This CDR3 is 13 amino acids long. Per germline, CDR1 SQVTM and CDR2 ANQGSEA. V and J are TRBV29-1 and TRBJ1-2, with D possibly matching TRBD1 (6 bases). This TCR was recovered from a woman under 30 in good health and CMV-seropositive. Sequencing was done on a sample of PBMCs. The DNA for the CDR3 is TGCAGCGTTGAAGTGAATACAGGGAATGGCTACACCTTC. It yields the protein CSVEVNTGNGYTF.